This is a list of T cell receptor beta chains from one sample in a study of PD-L1 blockade in urothelial cancer. Profiled with immunoSEQ multiplex PCR; TCRdb holds only in-frame clones, not every one. Among tens of thousands of clones, 84% were seen once, and the ten largest hold roughly 9%. The sample here was PBMCs, taken around atezolizumab (anti-PD-L1) treatment. The origin of the receptors is a woman in her seventies with urothelial cancer. CDR3s include the opening cysteine and the closing phenylalanine or tryptophan. A D gene is named only where the DNA matches it firmly. For some rows the clone size is stated as once, few or many, or as a class when expanded; others skip it.

v_gene: TRBV6-5
abundance: once
j_gene: TRBJ1-6
d_gene: -
CDR3nt: TGTGCCAGCAGTCAGAATAATTCACCCCTCCACTTT
CDR3aa: CASSQNNSPLHF

v_gene: TRBV11-2
abundance: once
j_gene: TRBJ2-5
d_gene: TRBD2
CDR3nt: TGTGCCAGCAGCTTAGGGAGTTCTAGCGGGATCCTGTACCAAGAGACCCAGTACTTC
CDR3aa: CASSLGSSSGILYQETQYF

v_gene: TRBV10-3
abundance: -
j_gene: TRBJ1-3
d_gene: -
CDR3nt: TGTGCCATCAGTGACGGCAGGGCTGGAAACACCATATATTTT
CDR3aa: CAISDGRAGNTIYF

v_gene: TRBV6-1
abundance: -
j_gene: TRBJ1-4
d_gene: -
CDR3nt: TGTGCCAGCAGTGAACTTGAGTCGAGACAAGATGAAAAACTGTTTTTT
CDR3aa: CASSELESRQDEKLFF

v_gene: TRBV7-6
abundance: -
j_gene: TRBJ1-5
d_gene: -
CDR3nt: TGTGCCAGCAGCCCCGGGAGTTCAGGACAGCCCCAGCATTTT
CDR3aa: CASSPGSSGQPQHF

v_gene: TRBV2
abundance: -
j_gene: TRBJ1-4
d_gene: -
CDR3nt: TGTGCCAGCAAGCGGGCTTATAATGAAAAACTGTTTTTT
CDR3aa: CASKRAYNEKLFF

v_gene: TRBV11-2
abundance: -
j_gene: TRBJ2-1
d_gene: TRBD2
CDR3nt: TGTGCCAGCAGCCCCAGACTAGCGGGAGTGTACAATGAGCAGTTCTTC
CDR3aa: CASSPRLAGVYNEQFF

v_gene: TRBV6-1
abundance: -
j_gene: TRBJ2-7
d_gene: TRBD1
CDR3nt: TGTGCCAGCAAAGGGACAGGGGCCTACGAGCAGTACTTC
CDR3aa: CASKGTGAYEQYF

v_gene: TRBV2
abundance: once
j_gene: TRBJ2-5
d_gene: -
CDR3nt: TGTGCCAGCAGTGACGGGATAGAGACCCAGTACTTC
CDR3aa: CASSDGIETQYF

v_gene: TRBV5-1
abundance: -
j_gene: TRBJ1-2
d_gene: -
CDR3nt: TGCGCCAGCAGCTCAAACAGGGAGGGCTATGGCTACACCTTC
CDR3aa: CASSSNREGYGYTF

v_gene: TRBV19
abundance: -
j_gene: TRBJ1-1
d_gene: -
CDR3nt: TGTGCCAGTAGTATACTGGAGTTCGGGACTGAAGCTTTCTTT
CDR3aa: CASSILEFGTEAFF

v_gene: TRBV5-1
abundance: few
j_gene: TRBJ1-4
d_gene: -
CDR3nt: TGCGCCAGCAGCCCGCTGCGCCCAACTAATGAAAAACTGTTTTTT
CDR3aa: CASSPLRPTNEKLFF

v_gene: TRBV14
abundance: medium-sized
j_gene: TRBJ2-3
d_gene: -
CDR3nt: TGTGCCAGCAGCCAAGTCGGCGGGGTGGGAGATACGCAGTATTTT
CDR3aa: CASSQVGGVGDTQYF

v_gene: TRBV10-2
abundance: -
j_gene: TRBJ1-5
d_gene: -
CDR3nt: TGCGCCAGCAGTGAGTCGGTTTACAGTAATCAGCCCCAGCATTTT
CDR3aa: CASSESVYSNQPQHF

v_gene: TRBV18
abundance: -
j_gene: TRBJ2-7
d_gene: TRBD1
CDR3nt: TGTGCCAGCTCACCAGTACAGGGGGATCATTCCTACGAGCAGTACTTC
CDR3aa: CASSPVQGDHSYEQYF

v_gene: TRBV7-8
abundance: once
j_gene: TRBJ1-6
d_gene: TRBD1
CDR3nt: TGTGCCAGCAGCCAAGACAGGGGTTCTAATAATTCACCCCTCCACTTT
CDR3aa: CASSQDRGSNNSPLHF

v_gene: TRBV9
abundance: -
j_gene: TRBJ2-1
d_gene: -
CDR3nt: TGTGCCAGCAGCGTAGGATCGGGGCTAGCGAAGTACAATGAGCAGTTCTTC
CDR3aa: CASSVGSGLAKYNEQFF

v_gene: TRBV7-6
abundance: once
j_gene: TRBJ2-2
d_gene: -
CDR3nt: TGTGCCAGCAGCTCAAGCAGATTACGGGACACCGGGGAGCTGTTTTTT
CDR3aa: CASSSSRLRDTGELFF

v_gene: TRBV6-1
abundance: -
j_gene: TRBJ2-1
d_gene: TRBD1
CDR3nt: TGTGCCAGCAACACTCCGGGACAGGGGGGAAATGAGCAGTTCTTC
CDR3aa: CASNTPGQGGNEQFF

v_gene: TRBV7-2
abundance: -
j_gene: TRBJ1-3
d_gene: -
CDR3nt: TGTGCCAGCAGTCTGGGACTGACAACTGGAAACACCATATATTTT
CDR3aa: CASSLGLTTGNTIYF

v_gene: TRBV19
abundance: -
j_gene: TRBJ2-4
d_gene: TRBD1
CDR3nt: TGTGCCAGTAGTAGGACAGGGGAAGGCATTCAGTACTTC
CDR3aa: CASSRTGEGIQYF

v_gene: TRBV7-8
abundance: -
j_gene: TRBJ2-1
d_gene: -
CDR3nt: TGTGCCAGCAGCTTGGCGGGGACCTTCTTCAATGAGCAGTTCTTC
CDR3aa: CASSLAGTFFNEQFF

v_gene: TRBV4-1
abundance: once
j_gene: TRBJ1-4
d_gene: -
CDR3nt: TGCGCCAGCAGCCAAGTACGGTCGAATGAAAAACTGTTTTTT
CDR3aa: CASSQVRSNEKLFF

v_gene: TRBV19
abundance: -
j_gene: TRBJ1-1
d_gene: TRBD1
CDR3nt: TGTGCCAGTAGTATCCTCCCAGGACAGGGAAACACTGAAGCTTTCTTT
CDR3aa: CASSILPGQGNTEAFF

v_gene: TRBV5-6
abundance: -
j_gene: TRBJ1-1
d_gene: -
CDR3nt: TGTGCCAGCAGCGGACTACAGGCAGGAAGGACTGAAGCTTTCTTT
CDR3aa: CASSGLQAGRTEAFF

v_gene: TRBV19
abundance: -
j_gene: TRBJ1-2
d_gene: TRBD1
CDR3nt: TGTGCCAGTAGTATAGTCGGACAGGGGAACTATGGCTACACCTTC
CDR3aa: CASSIVGQGNYGYTF

v_gene: TRBV2
abundance: -
j_gene: TRBJ1-5
d_gene: -
CDR3nt: TGTGCCAGCAGCAAGGAAGGGAGGAATAGCAATCAGCCCCAGCATTTT
CDR3aa: CASSKEGRNSNQPQHF

v_gene: TRBV29-1
abundance: -
j_gene: TRBJ2-1
d_gene: -
CDR3nt: TGCAGCGTTGGGGACACGTGGGGTGAGCAGTTCTTC
CDR3aa: CSVGDTWGEQFF

v_gene: TRBV11-2
abundance: -
j_gene: TRBJ2-7
d_gene: -
CDR3nt: TGTGCCAGCAGCTTAAGAACGGCCGCGGACGAGCAGTACTTC
CDR3aa: CASSLRTAADEQYF

v_gene: TRBV5-4
abundance: -
j_gene: TRBJ2-7
d_gene: -
CDR3nt: TGTGCCAGCAGCCAGAGCGGTTCCTACGAGCAGTACTTC
CDR3aa: CASSQSGSYEQYF

v_gene: TRBV7-8
abundance: -
j_gene: TRBJ1-2
d_gene: TRBD1
CDR3nt: TGTGCCAGCAGCCCCCGGACAGGGACATACGGTGGCTACACCTTC
CDR3aa: CASSPRTGTYGGYTF

v_gene: TRBV11-2
abundance: -
j_gene: TRBJ2-1
d_gene: TRBD2
CDR3nt: TGTGCCAGCAGCATACTAGCGGGGAGCCTTTACAATGAGCAGTTCTTC
CDR3aa: CASSILAGSLYNEQFF

v_gene: TRBV13
abundance: -
j_gene: TRBJ2-1
d_gene: -
CDR3nt: TGTGCCAGCAGTTACACCGGGACTCGCGGATACAATGAGCAGTTCTTC
CDR3aa: CASSYTGTRGYNEQFF

v_gene: TRBV2
abundance: -
j_gene: TRBJ2-2
d_gene: -
CDR3nt: TGTGCCAGCAGTGAAGCGCACACAGGCAACTTGGGGACCGGGGAGCTGTTTTTT
CDR3aa: CASSEAHTGNLGTGELFF

v_gene: TRBV5-5
abundance: -
j_gene: TRBJ2-3
d_gene: -
CDR3nt: TGTGCCAGCAGCTTGCTGGATACGCAGTATTTT
CDR3aa: CASSLLDTQYF

v_gene: TRBV7-7
abundance: -
j_gene: TRBJ2-5
d_gene: TRBD2
CDR3nt: TGTGCCAGCAGGCCACTAGCGGGATACCAAGAGACCCAGTACTTC
CDR3aa: CASRPLAGYQETQYF

v_gene: TRBV7-2
abundance: -
j_gene: TRBJ1-5
d_gene: -
CDR3nt: TGTGCCAGCAGCACCTGGACAGTCTTTAGCAATCAGCCCCAGCATTTT
CDR3aa: CASSTWTVFSNQPQHF

v_gene: TRBV5-4
abundance: -
j_gene: TRBJ2-4
d_gene: -
CDR3nt: TGTGCCAGCAGCTTGCACCCGAGTGAAAACATTCAGTACTTC
CDR3aa: CASSLHPSENIQYF

v_gene: TRBV6-6
abundance: -
j_gene: TRBJ1-4
d_gene: TRBD1
CDR3nt: TGTGCCAGCAGTACCCCCGGACAGGGGGTAGAAAAACTGTTTTTT
CDR3aa: CASSTPGQGVEKLFF

v_gene: TRBV4-1
abundance: few
j_gene: TRBJ1-2
d_gene: -
CDR3nt: TGCGCCAGCAGCCAAGATTCTGGGTGGGACATGAACTTC
CDR3aa: CASSQDSGWDMNF

v_gene: TRBV27
abundance: -
j_gene: TRBJ1-5
d_gene: TRBD1
CDR3nt: TGTGCCAGCAGTTCGAGTCGGACAGGGGGCCTGGGCAATCAGCCCCAGCATTTT
CDR3aa: CASSSSRTGGLGNQPQHF